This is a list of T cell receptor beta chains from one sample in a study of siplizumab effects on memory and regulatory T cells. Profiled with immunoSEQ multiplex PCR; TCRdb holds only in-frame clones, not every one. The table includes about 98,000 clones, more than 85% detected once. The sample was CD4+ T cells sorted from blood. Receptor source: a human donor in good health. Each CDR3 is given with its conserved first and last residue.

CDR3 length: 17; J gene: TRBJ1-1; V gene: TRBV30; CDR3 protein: CAWTQVAGGPRWTEAFF
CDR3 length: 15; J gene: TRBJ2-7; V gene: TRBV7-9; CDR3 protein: CASSRGLAEGDEQYF
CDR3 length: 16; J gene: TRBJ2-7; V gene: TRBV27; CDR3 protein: CASRPSSGQGIYEQYF
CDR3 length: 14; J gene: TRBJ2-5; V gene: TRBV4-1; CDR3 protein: CASSQPGQGETQYF
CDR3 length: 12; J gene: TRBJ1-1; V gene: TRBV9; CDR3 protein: CASSVGQGEAFF
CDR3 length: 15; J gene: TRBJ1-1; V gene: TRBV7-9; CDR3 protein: CASSAPGLENTEAFF
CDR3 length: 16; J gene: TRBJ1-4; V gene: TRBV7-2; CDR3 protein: CASSLLPTGTNEKLFF
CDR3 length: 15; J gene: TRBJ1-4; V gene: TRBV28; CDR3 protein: CASRLRQTTNEKLFF
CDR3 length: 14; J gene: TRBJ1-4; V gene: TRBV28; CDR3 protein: CATRRGATNEKLFF
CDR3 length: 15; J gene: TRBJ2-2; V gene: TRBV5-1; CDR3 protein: CASSIGQGAVGELFF
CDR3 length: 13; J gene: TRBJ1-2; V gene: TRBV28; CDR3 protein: CASSTTGGVGYTF
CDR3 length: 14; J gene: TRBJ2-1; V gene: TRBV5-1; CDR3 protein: CASSLSQRGTEQFF
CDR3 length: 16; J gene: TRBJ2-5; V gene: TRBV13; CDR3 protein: CASSSPSMSGKATQYF
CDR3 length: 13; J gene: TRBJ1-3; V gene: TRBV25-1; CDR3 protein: CASLQSGGNTIYF
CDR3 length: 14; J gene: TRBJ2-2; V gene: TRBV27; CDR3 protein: CALRGQGAVGELFF
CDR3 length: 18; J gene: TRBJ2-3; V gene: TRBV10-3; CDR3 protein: CAISESPGLRSITDTQYF